This T cell receptor beta chain comes out of a study of OX40 agonist ivuxolimab in advanced cancers. Germline V gene data show CDR1 as WNHNN and CDR2 as SYGVQD (reference sequence). The V and J ends lost 0 bases and 8 bases respectively, with 13 bases between them. There are 14 residues in the CDR3. Clones were read by immunoSEQ multiplex PCR, and TCRdb kept only the in-frame ones, dropping some. The table has roughly 96,000 clones, 84% seen once. This TCR derives from an adult with an advanced solid tumor such as melanoma, head and neck, liver or kidney cancer. The sequencing here drew on CD4+ or CD8+ T cells sorted from blood, taken in a trial of the OX40 agonist ivuxolimab. The chain has TRBV10-1 and TRBJ1-1; tentative D call: TRBD1 (6 bases). CDR3 sequence: CASSESRRGQEAFF. CDR3 coding DNA: TGCGCCAGCAGTGAGTCACGAAGAGGACAGGAAGCTTTCTTT.